These 25 T cell receptor beta chains originate from one sample sequenced in a study of identifying expanded T cells in peripheral blood. Using immunoSEQ multiplex PCR, the repertoire was profiled, and TCRdb retains in-frame clones only, with some absent. The data show 70,000 or so clones, with roughly 90% seen just once and over 2.5% held by the top ten. The specimen sequenced was blood. The receptors shown here come from a person aged 18 to 70 in good health.

This chain connects TRBV27 to TRBJ2-1; no clear D. This CDR3 comprises 11 residues. The germline V and J ends were trimmed by 4 bases and 10 bases, with 8 bases remaining between them. Germline V gene data show CDR1 as MNHEY and CDR2 as SMNVEV (reference sequence). The chain's CDR3 is CASSSALEQFF. The CDR3, as DNA: TGTGCCAGCAGTTCAGCCCTGGAGCAGTTCTTC.

The gene calls are TRBV27 and TRBJ1-6, with TRBD1 identical over 8 bases. The CDR3 length is 14 residues. V lost 3 bases to trimming and J lost 8 bases; unmatched junction nucleotides: 3. Germline V gives CDR1 MNHEY, CDR2 SMNVEV (reference sequence). Here the CDR3 reads CASSLTGVDSPLHF. DNA for the CDR3: TGTGCCAGCAGTTTGACAGGGGTGGATTCACCCCTCCACTTT.

The chain links TRBV18 to TRBJ2-1; 8 bases map to TRBD2. This CDR3 spans 18 amino acids. Germline V gene sequence: CDR1 KGHSH, CDR2 LQKENI. With V trimmed by 2 bases and J by 5 bases, 14 bases remained unmatched. CDR3 amino acids: CASSPISIRGGGNNEQFF. The CDR3 bases are TGTGCCAGCTCACCAATCAGTATTCGGGGGGGCGGCAACAATGAGCAGTTCTTC. Combining the CDR3 with reference TRBV18 and TRBJ2-1 gives the whole variable domain NAGVMQNPRHLVRRRGQEARLRCSPMKGHSHVYWYRQLPEEGLKFMVYLQKENIIDESGMPKERFSAEFPKEGPSILRIQQVVRGDSAAYFCASSPISIRGGGNNEQFFGPGTRLTVL.

The chain combines TRBV7-9 with TRBJ2-7, with 8 positions matching TRBD2. Germline CDR1 is SEHNR and CDR2 is FQNEAQ (reference sequence). V shed 5 bases and J 5 bases; nucleotides not matched to a gene: 14. This CDR3 region has 16 residues. The CDR3 DNA is TGTGCCAGCAGCACAATTCCTAGCCCGGGAGGGGACGAGCAGTACTTC. Its protein is CASSTIPSPGGDEQYF.

The chain employs TRBV10-3 and TRBJ2-1, with 14 positions matching TRBD2. V shed 10 bases, J shed 4 bases, and the junction held 9 bases outside the gene matches. Germline values: CDR1 ENHRY, CDR2 SYGVKD. This CDR3 spans 16 amino acids. The CDR3 spells CATQTSGGATYNEQFF. CDR3 coding DNA: TGTGCCACTCAGACTAGCGGGGGGGCCACGTACAATGAGCAGTTCTTC.

The chain carries TRBV9 and TRBJ1-4; a possible D gene is TRBD1 (5 bases). Trimming removed 0 bases from V and 4 bases from J, with 10 bases in between. Per the germline V gene, CDR1 is SGDLS and CDR2 is YYNGEE. This CDR3 has 15 amino acids. In DNA form, the CDR3 reads TGTGCCAGCAGCGTAGGGGGGGGATTTAATGAAAAACTGTTTTTT. This encodes CASSVGGGFNEKLFF. Variable domain in full (rest from reference TRBV9 and TRBJ1-4): DSGVTQTPKHLITATGQRVTLRCSPRSGDLSVYWYQQSLDQGLQFLIQYYNGEERAKGNILERFSAQQFPDLHSELNLSSLELGDSALYFCASSVGGGFNEKLFFGSGTQLSVL.

V is TRBV13 and J is TRBJ2-7; D is perhaps TRBD1 or TRBD2 (5 bases each). Between the trimmed V and J ends, which lost 2 bases and 0 bases, there was a span of 14 bases. Germline V gives CDR1 PRHDT, CDR2 FYEKMQ (reference sequence). CDR3 length: 16 residues. DNA of the CDR3: TGTGCCAGCAGCTTATTTCAAGGGACGGACTCCTACGAGCAGTACTTC. It yields the protein CASSLFQGTDSYEQYF.

The chain uses TRBV6-5 and TRBJ1-2, with D uncertain. The CDR3 contains 14 residues. Germline CDR1 MNHEY, CDR2 SVGAGI. V lost 5 bases and J lost 0, with 10 bases in between. CDR3 protein: CASSLGGANYGYTF. In nucleotides, the CDR3 is TGTGCCAGCAGTCTTGGTGGAGCTAACTATGGCTACACCTTC.

The J gene is TRBJ2-1, the V gene TRBV19; D gene unclear. Trimming left V 5 bases short and J 2 bases short, with 7 bases between. Germline loops: CDR1 LNHDA, CDR2 SQIVND (reference sequence). This CDR3 has 13 amino acids. CDR3 nucleotide sequence: TGTGCCAGTAGTCGCGGCGCCTACAATGAGCAGTTCTTC. It yields the protein CASSRGAYNEQFF.

This clone was counted a few times. The chain joins TRBV5-8 to TRBJ2-7; 8 bases line up with TRBD1. CDR3 size: 13 residues. V trimming: 0 bases; J trimming: 6 bases; junction bases outside the gene matches: 2. Germline-derived CDR1 and CDR2 are SGHTS and YDEGEE. The CDR3 protein is CASSLGQGSEQYF. CDR3 in DNA: TGTGCCAGCAGCTTGGGACAGGGGAGCGAGCAGTACTTC.

The CDR3 sequence is CSARDFYEQYF. CDR3 DNA: TGCAGTGCTAGAGATTTCTACGAGCAGTACTTC. V is TRBV20-1 and J is TRBJ2-7; D call uncertain. The CDR3 is 11 amino acids. Trimming removed 0 bases from V and 3 bases from J, with 3 bases in between. The germline V gene encodes CDR1 DFQATT and CDR2 SNEGSKA (reference sequence).

The chain uses TRBV6-5 and TRBJ2-1, with TRBD2 matching 9 bases. This CDR3 spans 15 amino acids. V was pared by 7 bases and J by 6 bases, with 10 bases of the junction left unmatched. Germline loops: CDR1 MNHEY, CDR2 SVGAGI. The DNA for the CDR3 is TGTGCCAGCAAGATAGAGGGACTAGCAGGCAATGAGCAGTTCTTC. As protein: CASKIEGLAGNEQFF.

The V gene is TRBV4-2, the J gene TRBJ1-3; TRBD1 might be the D (6 bases). The CDR3 has 17 amino acids. Germline loops: CDR1 LGHNA, CDR2 YNFKEQ. V was shortened by 0 bases and J by 0 bases, with 12 bases between the two germline ends. The chain's CDR3 is CASSQDPDRASGNTIYF. In DNA, the CDR3 is TGTGCCAGCAGCCAAGACCCGGACAGAGCCTCTGGAAACACCATATATTTT.

V gene TRBV7-2 combines with J gene TRBJ1-3; 7 positions match TRBD1. J gave up 9 bases and V 6 bases, and 8 bases lay outside the gene matches. CDR3 length: 13 residues. CDR1 and CDR2 from the germline V gene are SGHTA and FQGNSA. CDR3 nucleotide sequence: TGTGCCAGCAGACCGACAGGGCCGACCACCATATATTTT. It is translated as CASRPTGPTTIYF. Together with reference TRBV7-2 and TRBJ1-3, the CDR3 gives the full variable domain: GAGVSQSPSNKVTEKGKDVELRCDPISGHTALYWYRQSLGQGLEFLIYFQGNSAPDKSGLPSDRFSAERTGGSVSTLTIQRTQQEDSAVYLCASRPTGPTTIYFGEGSWLTVV.

CDR3 coding DNA: TGTGCCAGCAGTGCGTCGGGGGCCTCTGGGGCCAACGTCCTGACTTTC. Its translation: CASSASGASGANVLTF. This chain links TRBV2 with TRBJ2-6; D may match TRBD1 or TRBD2 (6 bases each). There are 16 residues in the CDR3. Trimming stripped 4 bases from V and 0 bases from J, with 10 bases between. Germline CDR1 SNHLY, CDR2 FYNNEI.

The CDR3 DNA sequence: TGTGCCAGCAGCTTAGCTATGGGCACTGAAGCTTTCTTT. Protein product: CASSLAMGTEAFF. The V gene is TRBV7-9, the J gene TRBJ1-1; D is ambiguous. Germline V CDR1 and CDR2: SEHNR, FQNEAQ (reference sequence). CDR3 length equals 13 residues. Trimming shortened V by 0 bases and J by 4 bases, and 6 bases separated the two germline ends.

The sample holds a few counts of this clone. Here the CDR3 reads CASSLAGWNSPLHF. The CDR3 DNA reads as TGTGCCAGCAGCTTAGCAGGGTGGAATTCACCCCTCCACTTT. J is TRBJ1-6 and V is TRBV11-2, with TRBD1 as a possible D gene (5 bases). Looked up from germline, CDR1 is SGHAT and CDR2 is FQNNGV. Trimming left V 1 base short and J 7 bases short, with 8 bases between. The CDR3 runs 14 residues.

This chain uses TRBV5-1 with TRBJ2-2; no definite D call. The CDR3 spans 12 residues. Germline assignment: CDR1 SGHRS and CDR2 YFSETQ. Between the trimmed V and J ends, which lost 2 bases and 9 bases, there was a span of 8 bases. CDR3 in amino acids: CASSFDPRELFF. The CDR3 nucleotides are TGCGCCAGCAGCTTTGACCCCCGGGAGCTGTTTTTT.

The chain is built from TRBV10-2 and TRBJ2-3; TRBD2 might be the D (6 bases). Looked up from germline, CDR1 is WSHSY and CDR2 is SAAADI. V was cut by 5 bases and J by 2 bases, with 11 bases left in between. The CDR3 runs 14 residues. In nucleotides, the CDR3 is TGCGCCAGCAGTTTGGGACTGGCCACAGATACGCAGTATTTT. As protein: CASSLGLATDTQYF.

J is TRBJ1-1 and V is TRBV5-1; D gene unclear. CDR1 and CDR2 (germline): SGHRS, YFSETQ. CDR3 size: 14 residues. V lost 0 bases and J 1 base, leaving 7 bases between the germline ends. This chain's CDR3 is CASSLGVTNTEAFF. CDR3 DNA: TGCGCCAGCAGCTTGGGAGTTACGAACACTGAAGCTTTCTTT.

This chain uses TRBV27 with TRBJ2-2; no clear D gene. V was trimmed by 2 bases and J by 4 bases, leaving 2 bases between them. The CDR3 is 12 residues long. Looked up from germline, CDR1 is MNHEY and CDR2 is SMNVEV (reference sequence). The CDR3, as DNA: TGTGCCAGCAGTTTAGTCACCGGGGAGCTGTTTTTT. It translates to CASSLVTGELFF.

The chain combines TRBV7-2 with TRBJ2-1; D may be TRBD2 (6 bases). In germline, CDR1 is SGHTA, CDR2 FQGNSA. The CDR3 is 16 amino acids. The V end lost 3 bases, the J end lost 4 bases, and 16 bases lay between the germline ends. Written as DNA, the CDR3 is TGTGCCAGCAGCTTCCTGGCGGGGCCCAAATACAATGAGCAGTTCTTC. Translated, it gives CASSFLAGPKYNEQFF.

The rearrangement uses TRBV21-1 and TRBJ2-1; the table assigns TRBD2, which was not confirmed against the DNA. TRBV21-1 is listed as a pseudogene. The CDR3 has 17 residues. CDR3 loop: CASSKVMTSGHNNEQFF. The CDR3 region has the DNA TGTGCCAGCAGCAAAGTAATGACTAGCGGGCACAACAATGAGCAGTTCTTC.

The CDR3 reads CAAREQYF. For the CDR3, the DNA is TGCGCCGCCCGAGAGCAGTACTTC. The rearrangement links TRBV23-1 to TRBJ2-7, with D unclear. TRBV23-1 carries the ORF label, with uncertain function. This CDR3 comprises 8 residues. The V and J ends lost 11 bases and 7 bases respectively, with 6 bases between them.

The chain has TRBV11-2 and TRBJ2-7; 11 bases match TRBD2. This CDR3 has 19 residues. After removal of 2 bases from V and 5 bases from J, the junction contained 17 bases not matched to a gene. CDR1 is SGHAT, CDR2 FQNNGV, per germline. CDR3 region: CASSLPLLAGAPSVHEQYF. For the CDR3, the DNA is TGTGCCAGCAGCTTACCCCTACTAGCGGGAGCCCCCAGTGTGCACGAGCAGTACTTC.